This TCR beta chain emerged from a study of vaccination and CD4 T cells after COVID-19. Study in general: Stimulation used overlapping spike peptides from SARS-CoV-2, HCoV-NL63, HCoV-OC43 and HCoV-229E.

This CDR3 comprises 14 residues. Germline values: CDR1 LGHNT, CDR2 FRNRAP. Treatment here: roughly 11-day PBMC culture with coronavirus spike peptide pools or control peptides (ViraFEST assay). Positive PCR dates ranged from March to December 2020; these dates predated US Alpha, Beta and Delta variants. Cultured CD4+ T-cell DNA underwent Oncomine TCR Beta short-read sequencing. From cultured CD4+ T cells, genomic DNA was extracted. TCRdb re-called the PCR reads with MiXCR, one entry per CDR3 protein. This table has over 14,000 distinct CDR3 sequences, under 60% appearing once. This clonotype has only one observation. The antigen is unknown. A read error may account for a junction end that differs from germline.

The chain joins TRBV12-5 to TRBJ2-1, with 10 positions matching TRBD2. Sequencing was done on a sample of CD4+ T cells from blood, cultured in vitro. This TCR came from a human donor who had recovered from COVID-19. The CDR3 region is CASGLVPSGSTSVF. CDR3 bases: TGTGCTAGTGGTTTGGTACCTAGCGGGAGCACCTCGGTCTTC. Using reference TRBV12-5 and TRBJ2-1 for the parts outside the CDR3, the full variable domain is DARVTQTPRHKVTEMGQEVTMRCQPILGHNTVFWYRQTMMQGLELLAYFRNRAPLDDSGMPKDRFSAEMPDATLATLKIQPSEPRDSAVYFCASGLVPSGSTSVFGPGTRLTVL.